What follows are 5 T cell receptor beta chains derived from one specimen sequenced in a study of beta chain features in type 1 diabetes. Expressed TCRB transcripts were sequenced because the isolated RNA had all been reverse transcribed beforehand. TCRdb keeps only in-frame clones here, not all; method: immunoSEQ multiplex PCR. The sample gives about 410,000 clones, around 13% of which show up once; around 0.039% is in the top ten. What was sequenced was naive CD4+ T cells from blood. These receptors were taken from a man younger than 45 in good health.

A word on this clone: A far larger clone differs by one base, so this is likely a read error. Other DNA sequences in this specimen translate into the identical CDR3. CDR3 sequence reads: CASSLQETQYF. Here the CDR3 DNA reads TGTGCCAGCAGCTTGCAAGAGACCCAGTACTTC. The chain links TRBV7-6 to TRBJ2-5; no reliable D call. The CDR3 sequence is 11 residues long. V lost 3 bases, J lost 2 bases, and 1 base lay in between. Germline V CDR1 and CDR2: SGHVS, FNYEAQ.

The V call is TRBV18, the J call TRBJ2-2; D is undetermined. V shed 2 bases and J shed 7 bases, with 8 bases lying between them. The CDR3 length is 13 residues. Germline CDR1 is KGHSH and CDR2 is LQKENI. The CDR3 loop is CASSPAPSGELFF. CDR3 bases: TGTGCCAGCTCACCAGCCCCCAGCGGGGAGCTGTTTTTT.

The chain uses TRBV20-1 and TRBJ2-7; D not resolved. V lost 2 bases to trimming and J lost 6 bases, with 8 bases between them. The germline V gene has CDR1 DFQATT and CDR2 SNEGSKA (reference sequence). This CDR3 spans 11 amino acids. CDR3 sequence: CSARKGVEQYV. The CDR3 bases are TGCAGTGCTAGAAAGGGCGTCGAGCAGTACGTC.

The V call is TRBV13, the J call TRBJ1-4, with TRBD1 as a possible D gene (5 bases). The CDR3 consists of 13 residues. The V gene lost 2 bases and the J gene lost 8 bases, with 9 bases spanning the gap. CDR1 PRHDT and CDR2 FYEKMQ come from the germline V gene (reference sequence). In nucleotides, the CDR3 is TGTGCCAGCAGCTTAACTAGGACAGAAAAACTGTTTTTT. Translating gives CASSLTRTEKLFF.

This clone was recorded a few times. This sequence joins TRBV5-1 and TRBJ1-6; possibly TRBD1 for D (6 bases). V was cut by 0 bases and J by 11 bases, with 21 bases left in between. Germline V gene data show CDR1 as SGHRS and CDR2 as YFSETQ. The CDR3 has 17 residues. CDR3 residues: CASSLANRERFTTPLHF. The CDR3 DNA sequence: TGCGCCAGCAGCTTGGCTAACAGGGAAAGGTTTACTACACCCCTCCACTTT.